This TCR beta chain was captured in a study of Ad26.COV2.S vaccination and SARS-CoV-2 variants. CDR3 length: 14 amino acids. Trimming removed 5 bases at V and 4 bases at J, with 14 bases between. Germline lookup yields CDR1 MNHEY and CDR2 SMNVEV (reference sequence). With respect to this clone: Its antigen is still unknown.

Study-wide results and caveats: Quantification of TCR breadth and depth may have yielded underestimates of total T cell responses. Those who received vaccine or placebo ended up with similar non-spike TCR breadth. Spike-specific TCR breadth in vaccine recipients exceeded that seen in placebo recipients.

Assay: immunoSEQ multiplex PCR; the TCRdb copy retains only in-frame clones and omits some. Among more than 150,000 clones, roughly nine tenths were seen once, and the ten largest hold 5.5% to 6%. The receptor was derived from a human donor who had recovered from COVID-19. Sequenced material: peripheral blood, taken after recovery from COVID-19. V is TRBV27 and J is TRBJ2-5; no firm D call. The CDR3 loop is CASSRGLGRETQYF. The CDR3 DNA is TGTGCCAGCAGTCGCGGTTTGGGCCGAGAGACCCAGTACTTC.